The sequence of this T cell receptor (beta chain) was determined in a study of shared clonotypes between healthy human individuals. Profiling relied on immunoSEQ multiplex PCR, and the TCRdb table lists in-frame clones only, not all of them. Of around 1,900,000 clones in the sample, roughly 95% are singletons; the top ten hold around 1.7%. General study results and limits: Investigators collected only blood, and repertoires in tissues likely differ. Non-shared clonotypes were found to have lower generation probabilities than the clonotypes that were shared by all four of the sorted-subset donors.

CDR1 is SGHAT, CDR2 FQNNGV, per germline. CDR3 length equals 15 residues. Trimming took off 1 base at V and 4 bases at J, with 13 bases between the two ends. Comment on this clone: Its specificity is unknown.

Naive CD8 populations comprised CD45RO-negative cells positively selected for CCR7, excluding terminally differentiated effector memory CD45RA+ cells. The donor population consisted of healthy HIV-negative adults with no recent acute infections or vaccinations. Every one of the donors was a Caucasian adult that lived in Nashville, Tennessee. The chain employs TRBV11-2 and TRBJ1-1; D not resolved. The clonotype comes from a man between 18 and 29 years old in good health. Some clones in this sample may be carry-over from other donors' samples. Material: naive CD8+ T cells from PBMCs. CDR3 in DNA: TGTGCCAGCAGCTTAGCTCTGGGCCGCCTCACTGAAGCTTTCTTT. It translates to CASSLALGRLTEAFF.